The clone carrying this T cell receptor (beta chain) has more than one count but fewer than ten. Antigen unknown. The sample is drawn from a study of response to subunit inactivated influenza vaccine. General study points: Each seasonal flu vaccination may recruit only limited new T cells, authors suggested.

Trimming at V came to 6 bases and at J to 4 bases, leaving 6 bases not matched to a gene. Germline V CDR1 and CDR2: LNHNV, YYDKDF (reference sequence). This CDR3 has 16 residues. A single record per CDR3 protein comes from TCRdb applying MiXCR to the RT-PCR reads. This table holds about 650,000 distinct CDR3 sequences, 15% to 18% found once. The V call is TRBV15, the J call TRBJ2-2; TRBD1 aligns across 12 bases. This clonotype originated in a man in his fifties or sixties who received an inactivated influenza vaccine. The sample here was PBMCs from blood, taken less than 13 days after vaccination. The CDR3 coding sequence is TGTGCCACCAGTAAAGGGGACAGGGGGCGCACCGGGGAGCTGTTTTTT. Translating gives CATSKGDRGRTGELFF.